This T cell receptor beta chain was captured by sequencing in a study of post-analysis software for immune sequencing data. Study context: Secondary progressive, relapsing-remitting and progressive-relapsing multiple sclerosis were among the included disease courses.

Trimming removed 0 bases from V and 4 bases from J; junction bases left unmatched: 7. Germline-derived CDR1 and CDR2 are SEHNR and FQNEAQ (reference sequence). This CDR3 spans 16 amino acids. Study-level results: Multiple sclerosis patients had significantly lower normalized Chao1 diversity than controls. About five TRBV segments appeared more often in patients than in controls, and TRBV5-6, TRBV5-1 and TRBV20-1 were among these. With F measure, samples from one preparation batch clustered together strongly.

This clonotype was seen a few times. Its antigen is undetermined. Prepared libraries of TCR beta cDNA carried unique molecular identifiers. TCRdb independently ran MiXCR on the PCR reads; one entry per CDR3 protein. The profile shows about 820,000 distinct CDR3 sequences, under 70% of them singletons. The chain joins TRBV7-9 to TRBJ2-5, with 8 nucleotides matching TRBD2. The specimen was blood. The sequence came from a girl aged 5 to 17 with multiple sclerosis. The CDR3, as DNA: TGTGCCAGCAGCTTAGCCAGCGGGAGAGGGGCAGAGACCCAGTACTTC. This codes for CASSLASGRGAETQYF.